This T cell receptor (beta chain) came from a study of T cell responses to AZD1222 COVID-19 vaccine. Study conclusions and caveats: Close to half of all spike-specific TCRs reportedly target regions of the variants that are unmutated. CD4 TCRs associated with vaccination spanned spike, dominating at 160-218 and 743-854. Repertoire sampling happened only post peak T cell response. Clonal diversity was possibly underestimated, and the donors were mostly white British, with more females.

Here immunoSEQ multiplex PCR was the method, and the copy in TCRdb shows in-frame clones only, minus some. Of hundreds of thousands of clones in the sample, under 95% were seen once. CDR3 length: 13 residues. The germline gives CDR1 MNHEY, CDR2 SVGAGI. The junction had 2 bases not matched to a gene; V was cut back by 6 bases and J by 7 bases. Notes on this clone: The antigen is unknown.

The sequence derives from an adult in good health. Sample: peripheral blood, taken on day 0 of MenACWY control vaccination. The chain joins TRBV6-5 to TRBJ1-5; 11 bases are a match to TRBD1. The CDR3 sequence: CASRGTGGQPQHF. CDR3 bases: TGTGCCAGCAGGGGGACAGGGGGACAGCCCCAGCATTTT.